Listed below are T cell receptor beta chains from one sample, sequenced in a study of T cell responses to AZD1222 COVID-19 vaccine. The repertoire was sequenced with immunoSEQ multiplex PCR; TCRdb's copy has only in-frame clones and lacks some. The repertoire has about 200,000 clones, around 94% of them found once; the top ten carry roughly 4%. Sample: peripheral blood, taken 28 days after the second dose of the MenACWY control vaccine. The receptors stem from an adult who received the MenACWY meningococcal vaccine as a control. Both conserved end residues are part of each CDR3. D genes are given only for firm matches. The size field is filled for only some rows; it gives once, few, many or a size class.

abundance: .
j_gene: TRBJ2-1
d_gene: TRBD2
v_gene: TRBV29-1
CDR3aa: CSVAGLAGMGEQFF
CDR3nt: TGCAGCGTTGCGGGACTAGCGGGGATGGGTGAGCAGTTCTTC

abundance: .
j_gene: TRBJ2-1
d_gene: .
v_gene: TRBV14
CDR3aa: CASRLRDSYNEQFF
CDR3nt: TGTGCCAGCAGGCTAAGGGACTCCTACAATGAGCAGTTCTTC

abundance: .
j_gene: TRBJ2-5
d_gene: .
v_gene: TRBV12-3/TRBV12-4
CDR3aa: CASSRTNQETQYF
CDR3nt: TGTGCCAGCAGCAGGACTAACCAAGAGACCCAGTACTTC

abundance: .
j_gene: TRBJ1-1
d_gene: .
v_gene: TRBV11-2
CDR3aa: CASSWGGMNTEAFF
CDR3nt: TGTGCCAGCAGCTGGGGGGGGATGAACACTGAAGCTTTCTTT

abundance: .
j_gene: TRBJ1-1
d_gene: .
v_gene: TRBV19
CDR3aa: CASSILGGMNTEAFF
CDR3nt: TGTGCCAGTAGTATACTCGGGGGTATGAACACTGAAGCTTTCTTT

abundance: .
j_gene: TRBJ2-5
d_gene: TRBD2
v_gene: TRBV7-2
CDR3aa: CASSSTSGRAETQYF
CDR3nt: TGTGCCAGCAGCTCGACTAGCGGGAGGGCGGAGACCCAGTACTTC

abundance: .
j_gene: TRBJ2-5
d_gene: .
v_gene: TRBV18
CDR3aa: CASSLHQQETQYF
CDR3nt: TGTGCCAGCTCCCTCCACCAGCAAGAGACCCAGTACTTC

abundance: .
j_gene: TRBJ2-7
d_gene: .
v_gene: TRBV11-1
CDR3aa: CASSLGGIASYEQYF
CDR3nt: TGTGCCAGCAGCTTAGGGGGGATCGCCTCCTACGAGCAGTACTTC

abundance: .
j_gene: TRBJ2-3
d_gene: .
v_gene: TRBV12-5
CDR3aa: CASAFSGATTDTQYF
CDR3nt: TGTGCTAGTGCCTTTTCAGGGGCTACCACAGATACGCAGTATTTT

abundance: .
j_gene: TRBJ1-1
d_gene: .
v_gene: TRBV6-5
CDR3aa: CASTRPGPATEAFF
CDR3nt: TGTGCCAGCACCAGACCGGGACCCGCTACTGAAGCTTTCTTT

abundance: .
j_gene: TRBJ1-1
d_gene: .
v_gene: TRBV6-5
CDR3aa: CASSYLGLGSEAFF
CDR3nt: TGTGCCAGCAGTTACTTAGGGCTGGGCAGTGAAGCTTTCTTT

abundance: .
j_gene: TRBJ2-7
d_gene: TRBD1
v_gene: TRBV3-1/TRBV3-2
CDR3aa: CASSQVYGQGGAPYEQYF
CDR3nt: TGTGCCAGCAGCCAAGTTTACGGACAGGGGGGAGCCCCCTACGAGCAGTACTTC

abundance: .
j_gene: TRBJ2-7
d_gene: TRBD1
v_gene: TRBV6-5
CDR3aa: CASSFDRALRYEQYF
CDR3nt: TGTGCCAGCAGTTTTGACAGGGCCCTTCGCTACGAGCAGTACTTC

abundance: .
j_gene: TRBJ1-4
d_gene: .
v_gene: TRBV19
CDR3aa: CASSIVVFNEKLFF
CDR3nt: TGTGCCAGTAGTATTGTGGTTTTTAATGAAAAACTGTTTTTT

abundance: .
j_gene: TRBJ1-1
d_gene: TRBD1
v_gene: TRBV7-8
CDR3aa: CASSLMTGHTEAFF
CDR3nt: TGTGCCAGCAGCTTGATGACAGGGCACACTGAAGCTTTCTTT

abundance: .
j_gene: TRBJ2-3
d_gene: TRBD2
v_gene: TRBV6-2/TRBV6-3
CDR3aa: CASSNLAGEAQYF
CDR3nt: TGTGCCAGCAGTAACCTAGCGGGAGAGGCGCAGTATTTT

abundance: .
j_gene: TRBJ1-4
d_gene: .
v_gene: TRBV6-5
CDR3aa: CASSYASSGVGEKLFF
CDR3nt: TGTGCCAGCAGTTACGCTTCCTCCGGGGTAGGGGAAAAACTGTTTTTT

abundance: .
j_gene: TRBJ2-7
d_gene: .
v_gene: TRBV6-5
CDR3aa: CASSGRGRSYEQYF
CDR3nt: TGTGCCAGCAGCGGCAGGGGTAGATCCTACGAGCAGTACTTC

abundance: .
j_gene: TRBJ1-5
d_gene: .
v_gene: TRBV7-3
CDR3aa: CASSVQGGQPQHF
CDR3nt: TGTGCCAGCAGCGTACAGGGTGGACAGCCCCAGCATTTT

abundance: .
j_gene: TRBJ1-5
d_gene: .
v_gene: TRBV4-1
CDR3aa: CASSQDPGGGQPQHF
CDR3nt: TGCGCCAGCAGCCAGGATCCGGGGGGAGGCCAGCCCCAGCATTTT

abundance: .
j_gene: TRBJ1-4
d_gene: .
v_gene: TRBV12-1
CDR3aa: CASILPGQGKVTNEKLFF
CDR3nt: TGTGCCAGCATCCTCCCGGGACAGGGTAAAGTAACTAATGAAAAACTGTTTTTT

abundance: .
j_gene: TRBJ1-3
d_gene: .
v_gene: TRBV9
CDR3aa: CASSVVATGDIGNTIYF
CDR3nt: TGTGCCAGCAGCGTAGTAGCCACGGGGGACATCGGAAACACCATATATTTT

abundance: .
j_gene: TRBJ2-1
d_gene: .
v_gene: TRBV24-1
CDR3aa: CATSAFAFPNEQFF
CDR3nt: TGTGCCACCAGTGCGTTTGCGTTTCCCAATGAGCAGTTCTTC

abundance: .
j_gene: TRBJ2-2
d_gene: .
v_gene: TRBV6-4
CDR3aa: CASRANSGELFF
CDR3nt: TGTGCCAGCAGGGCTAACTCCGGGGAGCTGTTTTTT

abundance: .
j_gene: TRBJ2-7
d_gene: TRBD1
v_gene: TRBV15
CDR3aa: CATSRARDRIGEQYF
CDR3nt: TGTGCCACCAGCAGAGCCCGGGACAGGATAGGCGAGCAGTACTTC

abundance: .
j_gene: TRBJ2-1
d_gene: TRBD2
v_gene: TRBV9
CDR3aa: CASQASGGNEQFF
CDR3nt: TGTGCCAGCCAGGCTAGCGGGGGGAATGAGCAGTTCTTC

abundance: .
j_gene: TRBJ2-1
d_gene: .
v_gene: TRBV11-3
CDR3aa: CASSFSGGYNEQFF
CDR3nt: TGTGCCAGCAGCTTTAGCGGAGGTTACAATGAGCAGTTCTTC

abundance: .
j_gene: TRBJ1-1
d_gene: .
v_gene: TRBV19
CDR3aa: CASSIRASWTEAFF
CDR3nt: TGTGCCAGTAGTATCAGGGCGTCGTGGACTGAAGCTTTCTTT

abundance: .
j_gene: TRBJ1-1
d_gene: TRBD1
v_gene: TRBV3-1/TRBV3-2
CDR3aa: CASSRGTGGTEAFF
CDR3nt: TGTGCCAGCAGCCGGGGGACAGGGGGAACTGAAGCTTTCTTT

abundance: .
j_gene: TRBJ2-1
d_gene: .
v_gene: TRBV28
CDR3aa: CASSRNPPNEQFF
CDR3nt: TGTGCCAGCAGTCGTAACCCTCCGAATGAGCAGTTCTTC

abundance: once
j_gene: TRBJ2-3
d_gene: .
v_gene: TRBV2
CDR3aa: CASTEGYGFRDNTDTQYF
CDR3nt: TGTGCCAGCACGGAAGGTTACGGGTTCAGGGACAACACAGATACGCAGTATTTT

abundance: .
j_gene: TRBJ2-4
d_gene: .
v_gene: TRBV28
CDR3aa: CASTTGGVAKNIQYF
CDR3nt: TGTGCCAGCACTACAGGGGGGGTAGCCAAAAACATTCAGTACTTC

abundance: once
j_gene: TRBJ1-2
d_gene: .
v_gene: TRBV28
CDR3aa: CASSFRGRNYGYTF
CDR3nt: TGTGCCAGCAGTTTTCGGGGACGGAACTATGGCTACACCTTC

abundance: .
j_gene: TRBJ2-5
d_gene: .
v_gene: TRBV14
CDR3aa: CASSQDGETQYF
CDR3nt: TGTGCCAGCAGCCAAGACGGGGAGACCCAGTACTTC

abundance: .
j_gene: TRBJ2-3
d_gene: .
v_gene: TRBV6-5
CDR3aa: CASSGTVSTDTQYF
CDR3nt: TGTGCCAGCAGCGGGACGGTTAGCACAGATACGCAGTATTTT